These 25 T cell receptor beta chains share one sample of origin, sequenced in a study of regulatory T cells in long-lasting Graves disease. Arm-PCR with iRepertoire HTBI primers amplified the CDR3 regions for these TCR beta libraries. Each CDR3 protein is one row after TCRdb ran MiXCR on the multiplex PCR reads. The table lists about 610,000 distinct CDR3 sequences, around 16% of them singletons. This sample's time point: newly diagnosed GD, antithyroid drugs for less than 3 months. RNA from PBMCs was the source of the TCR library. The sample also formed part of further work on T cells in Graves' hyperthyroidism and ophthalmopathy.

Sample: peripheral blood mononuclear cells (PBMCs), taken at new diagnosis, from a patient treated with antithyroid drugs. The receptors stem from a man younger than 35 with Graves disease.

This chain joins TRBV2 and TRBJ2-6; 7 bases match TRBD1. V gave up 6 bases and J gave up 4 bases; unmatched junction bases: 3. From germline, CDR1 is SNHLY and CDR2 FYNNEI. The CDR3 runs to 14 residues. The CDR3 DNA sequence: TGTGCCAGCAGCCTGGACAGGGGGGCCAACGTCCTGACTTTC. Protein sequence: CASSLDRGANVLTF.

This clonotype was observed many times. This chain joins TRBV5-1 and TRBJ2-4; D tentatively reads TRBD1 or TRBD2 (6 bases each). CDR1 and CDR2 (germline): SGHRS, YFSETQ. The CDR3 has 18 amino acids. Trimming removed 4 bases at V and 8 bases at J, with 28 bases between. The CDR3: CASSPKRGDFMRMDIQYF. The CDR3 DNA follows: TGCGCCAGCAGCCCAAAGAGGGGGGATTTCATGAGGATGGACATTCAGTACTTC.

This clonotype was counted at least ten times. The genes are TRBV28 and TRBJ2-7; D is unclear. Germline CDR1 and CDR2: MDHEN and SYDVKM. The V end lost 6 bases, the J end lost 3 bases, and 12 bases lay between the germline ends. The CDR3 consists of 13 residues. This CDR3 is CASSQSVNYEQYF. CDR3 DNA sequence: TGTGCCAGCAGCCAATCGGTGAACTACGAGCAGTACTTC.

This clonotype was recorded at least ten times. V is TRBV2 and J is TRBJ1-6; D ambiguous. CDR3 length: 12 residues. Germline CDR1 reads SNHLY; CDR2 reads FYNNEI. V shed 4 bases and J shed 5 bases, with 3 bases lying between them. The CDR3 sequence is CASSANNSPLHF. The CDR3 bases are TGTGCCAGCAGTGCCAATAATTCACCCCTCCACTTT.

Worth noting for this clonotype: At one of its ends the junction is not consistent with the germline gene, which may arise from a read error. V gene TRBV7-7 combines with J gene TRBJ2-5; 8 positions agree with TRBD2. Germline assignment: CDR1 SSHAT and CDR2 FNYEAQ (reference sequence). CDR3 length: 16 amino acids. The CDR3 DNA is TGTGCTAGCAGCCCGGGGGGGGTGTCTGGGGGAAAGACCCAGTACTTC. Protein sequence: CASSPGGVSGGKTQYF. Based on the CDR3 plus reference TRBV7-7 and TRBJ2-5, the full variable domain is GAGVSQSPRYKVTKRGQDVTLRCDPISSHATLYWYQQALGQGPEFLTYFNYEAQPDKSGLPSDRFSAERPEGSISTLTIQRTEQRDSAMYRCASSPGGVSGGKTQYFGPGTRLLVL.

This clonotype has only a few counts. The J gene is TRBJ1-5, the V gene TRBV30, with a possible D match to TRBD1 (6 bases). This CDR3 contains 13 residues. Germline CDR1 and CDR2: GTSNPN and SVGIG (reference sequence). V was pared by 2 bases and J by 12 bases, with 17 bases between. The CDR3 nucleotides are TGTGCCTGGAGTCCGGGGAATCGGGACAACCAGCATTTT. Translation: CAWSPGNRDNQHF.

The chain joins TRBV11-1 to TRBJ2-1; 7 nucleotides agree with TRBD2. V lost 3 bases and J lost 6; bases outside the gene matches: 8. The CDR3 is made up of 15 amino acids. CDR1 is SGHAT, CDR2 FQDESV, per germline (reference sequence). CDR3 amino acids: CASSFAGRVGNEQFF. The CDR3 bases are TGTGCCAGCAGCTTTGCAGGGAGGGTCGGCAATGAGCAGTTCTTC.

This clonotype was detected ten times or more. The genes are TRBV27 and TRBJ2-7, with a weak D call TRBD2 (6 bases). The ends were cut back, 0 bases at V and 0 bases at J, with 18 bases in the middle. CDR1 is MNHEY, CDR2 SMNVEV, per germline (reference sequence). This CDR3 is built from 18 residues. CDR3 in amino acids: CASSLSAVGGESSYEQYF. Written as DNA, the CDR3 is TGTGCCAGCAGTTTATCTGCGGTTGGAGGGGAGAGCTCCTACGAGCAGTACTTC.

At least ten counts were recorded for this clonotype. The V and J genes are TRBV28 and TRBJ2-7; 9 positions match TRBD2. The CDR3 length is 12 residues. The germline gives CDR1 MDHEN, CDR2 SYDVKM. V gave up 6 bases and J gave up 6 bases; unmatched junction bases: 3. CDR3 residues: CASRGLAGEQYF. Written as DNA, the CDR3 is TGTGCCAGCAGGGGACTAGCCGGCGAGCAGTACTTC.

The chain employs TRBV11-2 and TRBJ1-2; possible D gene TRBD1, 6 bases. Germline CDR1 is SGHAT and CDR2 is FQNNGV. The CDR3 contains 12 residues. V shed 6 bases and J shed 4 bases, with 9 bases lying between them. The CDR3 nucleotides read TGTGCCAGCAGACAGGGTGGCTATGGCTACACCTTC. Translation: CASRQGGYGYTF.

There are a few counts of this clonotype. The genes are TRBV20-1 and TRBJ2-5, with 9 nucleotides matching TRBD2. CDR1 DFQATT and CDR2 SNEGSKA come from the germline V gene (reference sequence). The CDR3 covers 16 residues. V trimming: 0 bases; J trimming: 5 bases; junction bases outside the gene matches: 10. The CDR3 spells CSARDFAGGPGETQYF. CDR3 sequence (DNA): TGCAGTGCTAGAGATTTCGCGGGAGGGCCGGGGGAGACCCAGTACTTC.

This clonotype was detected ten times or more. V is TRBV11-2 and J is TRBJ1-1; D uncertain. CDR1 SGHAT and CDR2 FQNNGV come from the germline V gene. V was pared by 2 bases and J by 0 bases, with 7 bases between. The CDR3 loop spans 14 amino acids. This CDR3 reads CASSLSWLNTEAFF. CDR3 DNA sequence: TGTGCCAGCAGCTTATCCTGGTTGAACACTGAAGCTTTCTTT.

This clonotype was observed a few times. V gene TRBV27 combines with J gene TRBJ1-5; no clear D gene. This CDR3 comprises 14 residues. The V gene lost 5 bases and the J gene lost 1 base, with 9 bases spanning the gap. Germline lookup yields CDR1 MNHEY and CDR2 SMNVEV (reference sequence). CDR3 sequence: CASSGRSSNQPQHF. The CDR3 DNA reads as TGTGCCAGCAGTGGCCGTAGCAGCAATCAGCCCCAGCATTTT.

This clonotype came up many times. This rearrangement joins TRBV5-1 to TRBJ2-1; 12 bases line up with TRBD2. This CDR3 has 16 residues. Germline CDR1 is SGHRS and CDR2 is YFSETQ. Germline trimming cut 4 bases from V and 6 bases from J; bases unmatched to any gene: 8. CDR3 residues: CASSAPLAGGGNEQFF. In DNA, the CDR3 is TGCGCCAGCAGCGCCCCCCTAGCGGGAGGGGGCAATGAGCAGTTCTTC.

This chain connects TRBV18 to TRBJ2-3; D might be TRBD1 (6 bases). Trimming shortened V by 3 bases and J by 4 bases, and 17 bases separated the two germline ends. CDR1 and CDR2 from the germline V gene are KGHSH and LQKENI. The CDR3 is made up of 16 amino acids. Written as DNA, the CDR3 is TGTGCCAGCTCACCCCGAGCACAGGGTTCGGCAGATACGCAGTATTTT. It specifies CASSPRAQGSADTQYF.

The rearrangement links TRBV12-3 or TRBV12-4 to TRBJ1-2; D is uncertain. The CDR3 totals 18 residues. With 5 bases removed from V and 4 bases from J, the gap between germline ends came to 26 bases. CDR3 loop: CASSDTLGGGPLGYGYTF. In DNA form, the CDR3 reads TGTGCCAGCAGTGACACTCTAGGAGGAGGGCCCCTGGGCTATGGCTACACCTTC.

The chain links TRBV15 to TRBJ2-3; D ambiguous. The CDR3 runs 14 residues. V was trimmed by 0 bases and J by 6 bases, leaving 10 bases between them. Per germline, CDR1 LNHNV and CDR2 YYDKDF (reference sequence). DNA for the CDR3: TGTGCCACCAGCAGAGAGTCTCGTGAGGATACGCAGTATTTT. It codes for CATSRESREDTQYF. Supplemented by reference TRBV15 and TRBJ2-3, the full variable domain reads DAMVIQNPRYQVTQFGKPVTLSCSQTLNHNVMYWYQQKSSQAPKLLFHYYDKDFNNEADTPDNFQSRRPNTSFCFLDIRSPGLGDTAMYLCATSRESREDTQYFGPGTRLTVL.

In this sample, this clonotype turned up many times. The chain links TRBV3-1 to TRBJ2-5, with 7 nucleotides matching TRBD2. V lost 4 bases to trimming and J lost 4 bases; unmatched junction nucleotides: 6. The germline CDR1 and CDR2 sequences are LGHDT and YNNKEL (reference sequence). The CDR3 extends over 14 amino acids. CDR3 DNA sequence: TGTGCCAGCAGCCTCGGACTAGAGGCAGAGACCCAGTACTTC. Its protein product is CASSLGLEAETQYF.

Comments on this clonotype: A much larger clone sits a single nucleotide away, making a read error possible. The chain employs TRBV15 and TRBJ1-1; D unclear. The CDR3 loop spans 13 amino acids. Germline V lookup: CDR1 LNHNV, CDR2 YYDKDF (reference sequence). The germline V and J ends were trimmed by 1 base and 8 bases, with 11 bases remaining between them. The CDR3 region is CATSRGGETEAFF. The CDR3 DNA reads as TGTGCCACCAGCAGAGGTGGTGAAACAGAAGCTTTCTTT.

Many counts were recorded for this clonotype. One junction end disagrees with the germline gene, perhaps due to a read error. CDR3 sequence reads: CATTGGVF. CDR3 sequence (DNA): TGTGCCACCACGGGGGGGGTCTTT. The chain combines TRBV10-3 with TRBJ1-1; D possibly corresponds to TRBD1 (5 bases). Germline CDR1 is ENHRY and CDR2 is SYGVKD. This CDR3 has 8 amino acids.

This clonotype was seen a single time. The J gene is TRBJ2-7, the V gene TRBV9, with a weak D call TRBD1 (6 bases). V was cut by 0 bases and J by 0 bases, with 13 bases left in between. CDR1 SGDLS and CDR2 YYNGEE come from the germline V gene. This CDR3 is built from 16 residues. The CDR3 bases are TGTGCCAGCAGCGTAGATGAGACAGGCTTCTCCTACGAGCAGTACTTC. This codes for CASSVDETGFSYEQYF.

This clonotype was observed many times. The V gene is TRBV28, the J gene TRBJ1-4; 7 bases fit TRBD1. Per germline, CDR1 MDHEN and CDR2 SYDVKM. The ends lost 6 bases at V and 7 bases at J; junction bases unmatched: 8. This CDR3 comprises 14 residues. The CDR3 DNA follows: TGTGCCAGCAGGAGAGGGGGCGAGATTGAAAAACTGTTTTTT. Amino acids: CASRRGGEIEKLFF.

This clonotype was seen repeatedly, ten times or more. The chain employs TRBV10-2 and TRBJ2-1; no reliable D call. Germline V gene lookup returns CDR1 WSHSY and CDR2 SAAADI. V shed 5 bases and J shed 4 bases, with 15 bases lying between them. The CDR3 contains 15 residues. CDR3 DNA: TGCGCCAGCAGTTCCAGTTTTACTATTTACAATGAGCAGTTCTTC. Its protein product is CASSSSFTIYNEQFF.

The gene calls are TRBV19 and TRBJ2-1; D could derive from TRBD1 or TRBD2 (5 bases each). V lost 3 bases and J 3 bases, leaving 12 bases between the germline ends. This CDR3 is built from 15 residues. Per germline, CDR1 LNHDA and CDR2 SQIVND (reference sequence). The CDR3 loop is CASSISGTDYNEQFF. The CDR3 nucleotides are TGTGCCAGTAGTATCTCCGGGACGGACTACAATGAGCAGTTCTTC. The variable domain in full, with the rest retrieved from reference TRBV19 and TRBJ2-1, is DGGITQSPKYLFRKEGQNVTLSCEQNLNHDAMYWYRQDPGQGLRLIYYSQIVNDFQKGDIAEGYSVSREKKESFPLTVTSAQKNPTAFYLCASSISGTDYNEQFFGPGTRLTVL.

This clonotype was seen only a few times. The chain is built from TRBV18 and TRBJ1-2, with TRBD1 as a possible D gene (5 bases). This CDR3 is 15 amino acids long. V gave up 3 bases and J gave up 0 bases, with 11 bases separating them. Germline CDR1 KGHSH, CDR2 LQKENI. CDR3 sequence (DNA): TGTGCCAGCTCACCCGCTCAGGGAGCTAACTATGGCTACACCTTC. Amino acid sequence: CASSPAQGANYGYTF.